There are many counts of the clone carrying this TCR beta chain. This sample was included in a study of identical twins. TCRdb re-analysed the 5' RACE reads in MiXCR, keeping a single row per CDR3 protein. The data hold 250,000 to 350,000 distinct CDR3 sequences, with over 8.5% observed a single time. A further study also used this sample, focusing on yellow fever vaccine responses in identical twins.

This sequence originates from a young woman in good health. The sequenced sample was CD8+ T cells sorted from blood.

The CDR3 DNA reads TGTGCCAGCAGTCCACAGGGGAAGATAGATGAGCAGTTCTTC. Protein: CASSPQGKIDEQFF. The chain is built from TRBV12-3 or TRBV12-4 and TRBJ2-1, with 7 bases aligning to TRBD1. Trimming took 5 bases from V and 8 from J; bases not matched to a gene: 9. The CDR3 has 14 amino acids.